In its sample, the clone carrying this T cell receptor (beta chain) was seen a few times. The data are from a study of cytomegalovirus exposure and HLA in healthy donors. V was pared by 0 bases and J by 2 bases, with 3 bases of the junction left unmatched. Germline V lookup: CDR1 SGHNT, CDR2 YYREEE (reference sequence). This CDR3 contains 16 residues. The primer mix had 60 Vbeta and 13 Jbeta primers. Using immunoSEQ multiplex PCR, the repertoire was profiled, and TCRdb retains in-frame clones only, with some absent. The table includes about 90,000 clones, less than 65% detected once. The sequenced sample consisted of PBMCs. The origin of this receptor is a woman in her twenties or thirties in good health and CMV-seropositive. The genes are TRBV5-4 and TRBJ2-1; TRBD1 matches 9 bases. The CDR3 protein is CASSLGGQGPYNEQFF. CDR3 in DNA: TGTGCCAGCAGCTTGGGCGGACAGGGGCCCTACAATGAGCAGTTCTTC.